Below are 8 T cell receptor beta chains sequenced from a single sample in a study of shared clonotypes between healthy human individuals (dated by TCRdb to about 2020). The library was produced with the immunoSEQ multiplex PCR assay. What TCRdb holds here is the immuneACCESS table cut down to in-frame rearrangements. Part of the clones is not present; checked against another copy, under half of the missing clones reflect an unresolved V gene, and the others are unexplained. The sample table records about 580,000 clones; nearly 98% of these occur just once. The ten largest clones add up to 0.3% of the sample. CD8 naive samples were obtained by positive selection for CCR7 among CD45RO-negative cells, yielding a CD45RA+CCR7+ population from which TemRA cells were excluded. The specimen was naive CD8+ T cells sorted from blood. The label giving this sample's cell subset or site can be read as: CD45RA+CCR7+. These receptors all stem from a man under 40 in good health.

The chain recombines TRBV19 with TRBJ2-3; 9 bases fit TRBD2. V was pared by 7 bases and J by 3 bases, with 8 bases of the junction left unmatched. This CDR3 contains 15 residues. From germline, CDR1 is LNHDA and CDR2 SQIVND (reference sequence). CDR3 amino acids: CASIGRREGTDTQYF. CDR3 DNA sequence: TGTGCCAGTATTGGGAGGCGGGAGGGGACAGATACGCAGTATTTT.

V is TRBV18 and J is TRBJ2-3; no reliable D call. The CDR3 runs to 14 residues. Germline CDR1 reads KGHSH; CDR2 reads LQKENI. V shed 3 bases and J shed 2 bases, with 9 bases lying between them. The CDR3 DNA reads TGTGCCAGCTCACCGCCTCCTTCCACAGATACGCAGTATTTT. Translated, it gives CASSPPPSTDTQYF.

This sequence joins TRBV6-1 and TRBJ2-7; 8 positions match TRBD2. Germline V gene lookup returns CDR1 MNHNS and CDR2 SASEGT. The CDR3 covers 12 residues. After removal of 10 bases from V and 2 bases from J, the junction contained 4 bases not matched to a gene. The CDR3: CAIPGLAYEQYF. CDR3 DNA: TGTGCCATCCCGGGACTAGCCTACGAGCAGTACTTC.

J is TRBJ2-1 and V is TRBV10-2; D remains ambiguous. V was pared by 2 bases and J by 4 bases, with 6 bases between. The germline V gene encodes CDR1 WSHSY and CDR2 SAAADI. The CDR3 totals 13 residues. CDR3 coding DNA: TGCGCCAGCAGTGAGGGAGTGTACAATGAGCAGTTCTTC. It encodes CASSEGVYNEQFF.

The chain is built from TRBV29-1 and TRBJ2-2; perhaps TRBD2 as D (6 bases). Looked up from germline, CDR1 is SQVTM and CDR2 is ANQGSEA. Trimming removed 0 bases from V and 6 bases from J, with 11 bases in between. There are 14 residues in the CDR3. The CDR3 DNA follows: TGCAGCGTTGAAGATCGGAGACTAGCCGGGGAGCTGTTTTTT. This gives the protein CSVEDRRLAGELFF.

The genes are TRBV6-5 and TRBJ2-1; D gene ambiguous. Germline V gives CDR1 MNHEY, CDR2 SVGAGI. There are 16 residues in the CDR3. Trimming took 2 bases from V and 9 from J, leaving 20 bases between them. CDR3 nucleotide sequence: TGTGCCAGCAGTTACGTTGGTAGCAGCCCCTGGGGTGAGCAGTTCTTC. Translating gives CASSYVGSSPWGEQFF.

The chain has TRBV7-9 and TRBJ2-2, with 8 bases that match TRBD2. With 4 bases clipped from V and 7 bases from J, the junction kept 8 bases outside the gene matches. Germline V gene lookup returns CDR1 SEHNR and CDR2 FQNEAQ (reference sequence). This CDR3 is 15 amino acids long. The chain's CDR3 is CASSSLAGSDGELFF. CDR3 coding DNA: TGTGCCAGCAGCTCTCTAGCGGGTTCTGACGGGGAGCTGTTTTTT.

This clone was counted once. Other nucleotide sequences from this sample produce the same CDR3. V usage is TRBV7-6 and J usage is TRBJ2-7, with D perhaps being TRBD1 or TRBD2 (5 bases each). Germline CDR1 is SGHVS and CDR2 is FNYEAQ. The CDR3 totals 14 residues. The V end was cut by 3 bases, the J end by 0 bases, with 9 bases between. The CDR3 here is CASSLGPSSYEQYF. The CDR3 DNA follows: TGTGCCAGCAGCTTGGGACCTAGCTCCTACGAGCAGTACTTC.